Below, one T cell receptor (beta chain) is given with its context. Its antigen is not identified. The sample comes from a study of post-analysis software for immune sequencing data. Across the whole study: Progressive-relapsing, secondary progressive and relapsing-remitting multiple sclerosis were among the disease courses included.

Study conclusions and caveats: Significantly decreased normalized Chao1 diversity was recorded for multiple sclerosis patients relative to controls. Compared with controls, patients had more of roughly five TRBV segments, including TRBV5-6, TRBV5-1 and TRBV20-1. By F measure, samples from a shared preparation batch strongly co-clustered.

The junction had 6 bases not matched to a gene; V was cut back by 6 bases and J by 7 bases. This CDR3 spans 14 amino acids. Germline CDR1 reads MDHEN; CDR2 reads SYDVKM. Presence of unique molecular identifiers characterized the TCR beta cDNA libraries. Researchers reported approximately 500,000 cDNA molecules coming from roughly 0.93 to 9.6 million T cells. One entry per CDR3 protein results from TCRdb running MiXCR on the PCR reads. The data show over 300,000 distinct CDR3 sequences, less than 40% seen once. The sample was blood. The chain uses TRBV28 and TRBJ2-1, with TRBD2 matching 10 bases. The sequence came from a girl under 18 with multiple sclerosis. CDR3 DNA sequence: TGTGCCAGCAGGGCGAGCGGGGGGGCTAATGAGCAGTTCTTC. Protein: CASRASGGANEQFF.